Below, 4 T cell receptor beta chains from the same sample are listed, as sequenced in a study of T cell responses to AZD1222 COVID-19 vaccine. Only in-frame clones appear in the TCRdb table, and some are missing; sequencing was by immunoSEQ multiplex PCR. The sample shows about 170,000 clones, roughly nine tenths of them seen only once. The sequencing used peripheral blood, collected 28 days after the second AZD1222 dose. Receptors were obtained from an adult who received the AZD1222 COVID-19 vaccine.

This clone was found a few times. The chain is built from TRBV6-1 and TRBJ1-2; 7 nucleotides agree with TRBD1. The germline CDR1 and CDR2 sequences are MNHNS and SASEGT. V was clipped by 3 bases and J by 3 bases; unmatched bases: 4. The CDR3 has 14 residues. In DNA, the CDR3 is TGTGCCAGCAGTGATCAGGGGGGAGACTATGGCTACACCTTC. Residues: CASSDQGGDYGYTF.

V is TRBV12-5 and J is TRBJ1-5; unclear D gene. The germline V gene encodes CDR1 LGHNT and CDR2 FRNRAP. The V gene lost 2 bases and the J gene lost 6 bases, with 20 bases spanning the gap. This CDR3 region has 17 residues. The CDR3 reads CASGLQVLLGGGQPQHF. In nucleotides, the CDR3 is TGTGCTAGTGGTTTGCAGGTGCTTTTGGGCGGAGGTCAGCCCCAGCATTTT.

The chain couples TRBV18 to TRBJ2-1; D remains ambiguous. This CDR3 has 16 amino acids. Germline lookup yields CDR1 KGHSH and CDR2 LQKENI. Trimming left V 2 bases short and J 6 bases short, with 17 bases between. The CDR3 loop reads CASSPIRWVGPNEQFF. The DNA for the CDR3 is TGTGCCAGCTCACCAATCAGGTGGGTGGGTCCCAATGAGCAGTTCTTC. Filled out from reference TRBV18 and TRBJ2-1, the complete variable domain reads NAGVMQNPRHLVRRRGQEARLRCSPMKGHSHVYWYRQLPEEGLKFMVYLQKENIIDESGMPKERFSAEFPKEGPSILRIQQVVRGDSAAYFCASSPIRWVGPNEQFFGPGTRLTVL.

The V and J genes are TRBV19 and TRBJ1-2; D is possibly TRBD1 (6 bases). CDR3 length equals 15 residues. The germline gives CDR1 LNHDA, CDR2 SQIVND (reference sequence). Trimming stripped 6 bases from V and 4 bases from J, with 18 bases between. CDR3 nucleotides: TGTGCCAGTAGCCCCAGGTCGAGAGGGGGCTATGGCTACACCTTC. Protein: CASSPRSRGGYGYTF.